This TCR beta chain was captured by sequencing in a study of blood T cell repertoires in COVID-19. Germline CDR1 is MDHEN and CDR2 is SYDVKM. This CDR3 region has 15 residues. Trimming shortened V by 2 bases and J by 0 bases, and 9 bases separated the two germline ends. Under the authors' procedure: Estimates of nucleated cell counts were drawn from the amplification of reference gene primers. The data were produced by immunoSEQ multiplex PCR, yet TCRdb's version contains in-frame clones alone and is incomplete. V and J calls and clone size come straight from that table; D and trimming were deduced from the DNA. Of approximately 240,000 clones listed, nearly 90% are singletons.

The rearrangement links TRBV28 to TRBJ2-3, with a weak D call TRBD2 (7 bases). The sample was peripheral blood. The TCR sequence derives from a woman aged 40 to 50 who had recovered from COVID-19. CDR3 DNA sequence: TGTGCCAGCAGTTTAAGGGGGGGAAGCACAGATACGCAGTATTTT. Its translation: CASSLRGGSTDTQYF.